The 15 T cell receptor beta chains below were found in one sample sequenced in a study of shared clonotypes between healthy human individuals. Clones were sequenced by immunoSEQ multiplex PCR, and TCRdb holds only the in-frame ones, with some missing. The sample has about 2.3 million clones, more than 85% seen once. The sample was naive CD4+ T cells from PBMCs. Noted subset: CD45RA+ positively selected. Every receptor here comes from a man aged 18-30 years in good health. Some clones in this sample may be carry-over from other donors' samples.

The chain recombines TRBV28 with TRBJ1-2; a weak D match, TRBD1 (5 bases). V was clipped by 8 bases and J by 3 bases, with 10 bases between them. Germline CDR1 is MDHEN and CDR2 is SYDVKM. The CDR3 has 12 amino acids. For the CDR3, the DNA is TGTGCCAGCGCCGACAGTTACTATGGCTACACCTTC. Protein product: CASADSYYGYTF.

The DNA of the CDR3 is TGTGCCAGCAGTGGAATCGGGAGACGCGCAGATACGCAGTATTTT. It translates to CASSGIGRRADTQYF. The J gene is TRBJ2-3, the V gene TRBV28, with D tentatively TRBD2 (6 bases). Trimming cost V 5 bases and J 4 bases, with 16 bases left between them. Germline CDR1 MDHEN, CDR2 SYDVKM. This CDR3 region has 15 residues. The whole variable domain, remainder taken from reference TRBV28 and TRBJ2-3, is DVKVTQSSRYLVKRTGEKVFLECVQDMDHENMFWYRQDPGLGLRLIYFSYDVKMKEKGDIPEGYSVSREKKERFSLILESASTNQTSMYLCASSGIGRRADTQYFGPGTRLTVL.

Only one count was recorded for this clone. The genes are TRBV29-1 and TRBJ2-1; 7 bases map to TRBD2. CDR3 length equals 12 residues. Per the germline V gene, CDR1 is SQVTM and CDR2 is ANQGSEA. V gave up 4 bases and J gave up 7 bases; unmatched junction bases: 4. CDR3 coding DNA: TGCAGCGTTGCGGGCGGGAGTAATGAGCAGTTCTTC. Translating it yields CSVAGGSNEQFF.

V gene TRBV30 combines with J gene TRBJ2-3; 9 bases are a match to TRBD2. Germline CDR1 GTSNPN, CDR2 SVGIG (reference sequence). Trimming took 0 bases from V and 12 from J; bases not matched to a gene: 4. CDR3 length: 12 amino acids. The DNA of the CDR3 is TGTGCCTGGAGTGTAGGACTAGCGAATCAGTATTTT. This encodes CAWSVGLANQYF.

This sequence joins TRBV9 and TRBJ2-3, with 7 bases identical to TRBD2. The CDR3 extends over 16 amino acids. With 1 base clipped from V and 4 bases from J, the junction kept 9 bases outside the gene matches. Per the germline V gene, CDR1 is SGDLS and CDR2 is YYNGEE. This CDR3 reads CASSVSAGVLSDTQYF. In nucleotides, the CDR3 is TGTGCCAGCAGCGTATCGGCGGGAGTATTGTCAGATACGCAGTATTTT.

The chain joins TRBV5-4 to TRBJ2-2; 7 bases are a match to TRBD2. CDR1 is SGHNT and CDR2 is YYREEE in the germline V gene (reference sequence). V was pared by 0 bases and J by 7 bases, with 3 bases of the junction left unmatched. The CDR3 covers 14 residues. The CDR3 coding sequence is TGTGCCAGCAGCTTGGGGACTAGAGACGGGGAGCTGTTTTTT. It specifies CASSLGTRDGELFF. The entire variable domain, with the rest obtained from reference TRBV5-4 and TRBJ2-2, is as follows: ETGVTQSPTHLIKTRGQQVTLRCSSQSGHNTVSWYQQALGQGPQFIFQYYREEENGRGNFPPRFSGLQFPNYSSELNVNALELDDSALYLCASSLGTRDGELFFGEGSRLTVL.

The rearrangement links TRBV28 to TRBJ2-1; 12 bases line up with TRBD2. Germline trimming cut 6 bases from V and 5 bases from J; bases unmatched to any gene: 5. The CDR3 covers 15 residues. Germline-derived CDR1 and CDR2 are MDHEN and SYDVKM. CDR3 DNA: TGTGCCAGCAGGCTAGCGGGAGGGCCGAACAATGAGCAGTTCTTC. Protein: CASRLAGGPNNEQFF.

As concerns this clone: Within the sample, other DNA sequences also encode this same CDR3. This sequence joins TRBV5-4 and TRBJ2-7; tentatively, D is TRBD1 (5 bases). The V gene lost 0 bases and the J gene lost 3 bases, with 10 bases spanning the gap. The CDR3 totals 14 residues. Germline V gene data show CDR1 as SGHNT and CDR2 as YYREEE (reference sequence). In DNA, the CDR3 is TGTGCCAGCAGCTTGGGGCAGGGCGTCTACGAGCAGTACTTC. The encoded protein is CASSLGQGVYEQYF.

Here the CDR3 reads CASSLAGQGYTDTQYF. Written as DNA, the CDR3 is TGTGCCAGCAGCTTGGCTGGACAGGGGTACACAGATACGCAGTATTTT. The rearrangement links TRBV5-8 to TRBJ2-3; 9 bases map to TRBD1. J lost 2 bases, V lost 0 bases, and 4 bases had no gene match. The CDR3 covers 16 residues. CDR1 is SGHTS, CDR2 YDEGEE, per germline. The full variable domain, in which reference TRBV5-8 and TRBJ2-3 provide the parts outside the CDR3, is EAGVTQSPTHLIKTRGQQATLRCSPISGHTSVYWYQQALGLGLQFLLWYDEGEERNRGNFPPRFSGRQFPNYSSELNVNALELEDSALYLCASSLAGQGYTDTQYFGPGTRLTVL.

The genes are TRBV7-7 and TRBJ2-1, with a weak D call TRBD1 (5 bases). The V and J ends lost 2 bases and 4 bases respectively, with 6 bases between them. The germline V gene encodes CDR1 SSHAT and CDR2 FNYEAQ (reference sequence). This CDR3 is 13 amino acids long. The CDR3 DNA is TGTGCCAGCAGCTTACAGGGTTACAATGAGCAGTTCTTC. Translation gives CASSLQGYNEQFF. The variable domain in full, completed from reference TRBV7-7 and TRBJ2-1, reads GAGVSQSPRYKVTKRGQDVTLRCDPISSHATLYWYQQALGQGPEFLTYFNYEAQPDKSGLPSDRFSAERPEGSISTLTIQRTEQRDSAMYRCASSLQGYNEQFFGPGTRLTVL.

This clone came up a few times. The V call is TRBV7-6, the J call TRBJ2-7; 7 bases fit TRBD1. Germline assignment: CDR1 SGHVS and CDR2 FNYEAQ. CDR3 size: 13 residues. Losses at the gene ends were 6 bases for V and 0 bases for J; bases not matched to a gene: 2. The CDR3 spells CASRAGGSYEQYF. The CDR3, as DNA: TGTGCCAGCAGGGCAGGGGGCTCCTACGAGCAGTACTTC.

V is TRBV10-3 and J is TRBJ2-3, with 13 positions matching TRBD2. Losses at the gene ends were 6 bases for V and 3 bases for J; bases not matched to a gene: 3. Germline CDR1 is ENHRY and CDR2 is SYGVKD. The CDR3 runs to 15 residues. The CDR3 here is CAISRLAGGTDTQYF. CDR3 DNA sequence: TGTGCCATCAGCAGACTAGCGGGAGGAACAGATACGCAGTATTTT.

The chain couples TRBV9 to TRBJ2-1; D perhaps matches TRBD1 (6 bases). Deletions cut 7 bases from V and 8 bases from J, with 19 bases between. Germline V lookup: CDR1 SGDLS, CDR2 YYNGEE. This CDR3 has 14 amino acids. CDR3 bases: TGTGCCAGCGCCGGGACATCCTATGGGGATGAGCAGTTCTTC. It translates to CASAGTSYGDEQFF.

The V gene is TRBV7-9, the J gene TRBJ2-7; D not certain. The CDR3 length is 15 residues. V was shortened by 1 base and J by 0 bases, with 10 bases between the two germline ends. Germline loops: CDR1 SEHNR, CDR2 FQNEAQ (reference sequence). The CDR3 region has the DNA TGTGCCAGCAGCTTAGGGTGGGGATTCTCCTACGAGCAGTACTTC. Its translation is CASSLGWGFSYEQYF.

The chain uses TRBV18 and TRBJ2-1, with 9 bases fitting TRBD1. From germline, CDR1 is KGHSH and CDR2 LQKENI. The CDR3 is made up of 15 amino acids. The J segment lost 5 bases and the V segment lost 0 bases, leaving 2 bases of the junction unmatched. DNA for the CDR3: TGTGCCAGCTCACCACCCTGGACAGGGGACAATGAGCAGTTCTTC. Amino acid sequence: CASSPPWTGDNEQFF.